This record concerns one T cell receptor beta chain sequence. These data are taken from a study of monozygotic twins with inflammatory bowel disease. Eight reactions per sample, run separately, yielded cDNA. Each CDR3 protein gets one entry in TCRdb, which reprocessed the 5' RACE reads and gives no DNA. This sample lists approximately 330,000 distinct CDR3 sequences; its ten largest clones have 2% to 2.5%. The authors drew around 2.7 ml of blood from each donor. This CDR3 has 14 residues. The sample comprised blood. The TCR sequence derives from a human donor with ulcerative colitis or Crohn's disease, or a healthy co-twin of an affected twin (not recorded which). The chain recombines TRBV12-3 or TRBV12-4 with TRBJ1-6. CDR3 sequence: CASSLGGTNSPLHF.